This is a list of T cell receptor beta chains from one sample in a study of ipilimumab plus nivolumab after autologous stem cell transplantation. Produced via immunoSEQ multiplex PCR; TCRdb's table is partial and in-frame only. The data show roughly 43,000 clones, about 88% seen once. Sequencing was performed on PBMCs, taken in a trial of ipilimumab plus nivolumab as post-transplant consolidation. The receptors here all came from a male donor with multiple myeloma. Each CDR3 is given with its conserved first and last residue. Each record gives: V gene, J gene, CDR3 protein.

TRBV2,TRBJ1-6,CASSGPSPLHF
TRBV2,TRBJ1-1,CASSERVNTEAFF
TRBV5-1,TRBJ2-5,CASGDYVETQYF
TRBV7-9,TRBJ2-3,CASSREGIAGAPDTQYF
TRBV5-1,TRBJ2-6,CASSIRQGTGANVLTF
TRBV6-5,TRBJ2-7,CATDSFRGSEEQYF
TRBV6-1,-,CAIEPGQGFREQYF
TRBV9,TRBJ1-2,CASSVSSGTYGYTF
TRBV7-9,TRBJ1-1,CASSVSGTGGIAFF
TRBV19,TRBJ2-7,CASSPRTGGPSGRSYEQYF
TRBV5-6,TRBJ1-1,CASSPPGTGALLFTEAFF
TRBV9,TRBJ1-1,CASSVGGANTEAFF
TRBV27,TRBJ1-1,CASSPRYYRDTSKNTEAFF
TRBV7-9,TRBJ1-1,CASGVNTEAFF
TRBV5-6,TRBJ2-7,CASSYRQDLRGYEQYF
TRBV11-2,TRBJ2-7,CASSLGGQGDYEQYF
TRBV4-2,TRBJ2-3,CASSHSKQGADTQYF